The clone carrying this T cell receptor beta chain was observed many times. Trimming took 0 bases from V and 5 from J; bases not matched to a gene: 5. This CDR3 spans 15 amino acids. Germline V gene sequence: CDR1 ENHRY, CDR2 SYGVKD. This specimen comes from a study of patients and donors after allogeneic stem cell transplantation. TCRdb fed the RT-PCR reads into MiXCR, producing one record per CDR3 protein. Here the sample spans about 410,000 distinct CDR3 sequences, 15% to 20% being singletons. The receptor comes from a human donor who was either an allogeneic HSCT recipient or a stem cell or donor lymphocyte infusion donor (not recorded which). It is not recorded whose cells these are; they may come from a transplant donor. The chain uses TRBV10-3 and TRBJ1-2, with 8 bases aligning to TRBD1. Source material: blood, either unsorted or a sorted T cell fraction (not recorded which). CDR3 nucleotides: TGTGCCATCAGTGAGTCGGGCAGGGGGCCATATGGCTACACCTTC. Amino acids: CAISESGRGPYGYTF.